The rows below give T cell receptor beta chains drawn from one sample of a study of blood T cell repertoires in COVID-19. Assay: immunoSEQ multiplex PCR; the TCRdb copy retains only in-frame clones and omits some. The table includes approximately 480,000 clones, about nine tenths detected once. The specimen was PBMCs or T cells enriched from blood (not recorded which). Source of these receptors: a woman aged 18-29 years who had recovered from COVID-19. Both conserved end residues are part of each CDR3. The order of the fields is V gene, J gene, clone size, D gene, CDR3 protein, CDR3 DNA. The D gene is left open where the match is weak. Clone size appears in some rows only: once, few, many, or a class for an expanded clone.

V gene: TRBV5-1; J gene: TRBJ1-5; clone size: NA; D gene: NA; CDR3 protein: CASSLAPDSNQPQHF; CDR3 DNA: TGCGCCAGCAGCTTGGCCCCAGATAGCAATCAGCCCCAGCATTTT
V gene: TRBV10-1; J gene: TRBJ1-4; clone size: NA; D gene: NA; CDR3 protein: CASSEGNEKLFF; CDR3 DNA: TGCGCCAGCTCGGAGGGTAATGAAAAACTGTTTTTT
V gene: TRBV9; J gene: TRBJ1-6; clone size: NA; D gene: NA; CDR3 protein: CASSVGTDSPLHF; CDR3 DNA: TGTGCCAGCAGCGTAGGAACTGATTCACCCCTCCACTTT
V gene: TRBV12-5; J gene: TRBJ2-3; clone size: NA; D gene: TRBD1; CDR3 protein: CASARGQGWPDTQYF; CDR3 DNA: TGTGCTAGTGCCAGGGGGCAAGGTTGGCCAGATACGCAGTATTTT
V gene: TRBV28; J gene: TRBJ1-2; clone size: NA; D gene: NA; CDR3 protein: CASSYQTGLNYGYTF; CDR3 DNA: TGTGCCAGCAGTTACCAGACTGGACTAAACTATGGCTACACCTTC
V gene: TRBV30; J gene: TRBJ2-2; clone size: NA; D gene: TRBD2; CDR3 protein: CAWSVLGKRGSFAGELFF; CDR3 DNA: TGTGCCTGGAGTGTACTCGGAAAGCGGGGGTCGTTTGCCGGGGAGCTGTTTTTT
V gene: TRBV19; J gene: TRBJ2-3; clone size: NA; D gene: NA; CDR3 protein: CASKLSASTDTQYF; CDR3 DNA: TGTGCCAGTAAGCTCTCCGCTAGCACAGATACGCAGTATTTT
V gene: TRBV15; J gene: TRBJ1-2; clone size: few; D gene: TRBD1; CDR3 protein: CATRPAGTGTYGYTF; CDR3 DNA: TGTGCCACGAGACCTGCCGGGACAGGGACTTATGGCTACACCTTC
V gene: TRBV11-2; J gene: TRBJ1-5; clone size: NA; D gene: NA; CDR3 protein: CASSLDRSQPQHF; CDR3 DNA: TGTGCCAGCAGCTTAGATAGGAGTCAGCCCCAGCATTTT
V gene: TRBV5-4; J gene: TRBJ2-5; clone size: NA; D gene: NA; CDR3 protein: CASSLPPQVETQYF; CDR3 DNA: TGTGCCAGCAGCTTGCCCCCCCAGGTGGAGACCCAGTACTTC
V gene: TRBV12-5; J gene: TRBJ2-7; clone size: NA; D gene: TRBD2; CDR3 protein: CASGSLSGATYEQYF; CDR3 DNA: TGTGCTAGTGGTTCCCTTAGCGGGGCCACCTACGAGCAGTACTTC
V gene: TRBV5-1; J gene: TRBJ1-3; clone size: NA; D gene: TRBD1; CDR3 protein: CASSPKPGQGSAGNTIYF; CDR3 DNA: TGCGCCAGCAGCCCAAAACCGGGACAGGGAAGTGCTGGAAACACCATATATTTT
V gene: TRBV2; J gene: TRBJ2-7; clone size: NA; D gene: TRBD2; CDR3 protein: CASRGYTSGGYEQYF; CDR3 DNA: TGTGCCAGCAGGGGGTATACTAGCGGGGGATACGAGCAGTACTTC
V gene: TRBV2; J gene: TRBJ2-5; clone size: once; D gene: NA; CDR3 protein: CASIQDSVQETQYF; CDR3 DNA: TGTGCCAGCATTCAGGACTCGGTTCAAGAGACCCAGTACTTC
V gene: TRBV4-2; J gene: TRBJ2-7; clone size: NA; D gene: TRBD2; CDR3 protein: CASSQSTSDLYEQYF; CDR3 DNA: TGTGCCAGCAGCCAATCAACTAGCGACTTATACGAGCAGTACTTC
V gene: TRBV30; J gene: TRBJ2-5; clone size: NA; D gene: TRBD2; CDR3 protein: CAWSETGGPRETQYF; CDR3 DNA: TGTGCCTGGAGTGAAACGGGGGGGCCGAGAGAGACCCAGTACTTC
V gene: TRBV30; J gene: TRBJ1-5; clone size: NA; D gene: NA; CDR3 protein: CAWSQRSDQPQHF; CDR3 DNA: TGTGCCTGGAGTCAGAGGTCCGATCAGCCCCAGCATTTT
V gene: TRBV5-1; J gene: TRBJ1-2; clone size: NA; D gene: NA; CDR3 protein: CASSNGYGYTF; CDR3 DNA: TGCGCCAGCAGCAACGGCTATGGCTACACCTTC
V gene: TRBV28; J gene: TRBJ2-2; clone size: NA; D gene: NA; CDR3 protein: CASTLTGNTGELFF; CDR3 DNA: TGTGCCAGCACTCTCACAGGAAACACCGGGGAGCTGTTTTTT
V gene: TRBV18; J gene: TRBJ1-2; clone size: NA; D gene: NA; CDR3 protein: CASSPPEDSYGYTF; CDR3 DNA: TGTGCCAGCTCACCACCGGAGGACAGCTATGGCTACACCTTC
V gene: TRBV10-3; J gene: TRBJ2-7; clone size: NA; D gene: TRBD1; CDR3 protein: CAIRSDRGFYEQYF; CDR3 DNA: TGTGCCATCAGATCGGACAGGGGGTTCTACGAGCAGTACTTC
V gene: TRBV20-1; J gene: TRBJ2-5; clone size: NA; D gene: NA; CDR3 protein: CSALSLETQYF; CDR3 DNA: TGCAGTGCCCTGAGTTTGGAGACCCAGTACTTC
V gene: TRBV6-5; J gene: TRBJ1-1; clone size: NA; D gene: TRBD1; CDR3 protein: CASRSDRADTEAFF; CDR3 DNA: TGTGCCAGCAGGAGCGACAGGGCAGACACTGAAGCTTTCTTT
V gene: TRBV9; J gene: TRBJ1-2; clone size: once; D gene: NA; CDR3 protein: CASSVAGGGYTF; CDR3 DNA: TGTGCCAGCAGCGTTGCGGGGGGTGGCTACACCTTC
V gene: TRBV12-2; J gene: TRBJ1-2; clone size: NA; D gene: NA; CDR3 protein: CASRLSSAGGNKGYTF; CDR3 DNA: TGTGCAAGTCGCTTAAGTTCGGCAGGGGGCAATAAGGGCTACACCTTC
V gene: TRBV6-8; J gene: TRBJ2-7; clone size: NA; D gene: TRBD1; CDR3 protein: CASSYPRPGGRAQIIYEQYF; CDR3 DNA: TGTGCCAGCAGTTACCCTCGGCCAGGGGGCCGCGCCCAAATAATCTACGAGCAGTACTTC
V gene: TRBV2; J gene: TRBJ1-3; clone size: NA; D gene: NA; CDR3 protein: CASIQFNSGNTIYF; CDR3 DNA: TGTGCCAGCATCCAGTTTAACTCTGGAAACACCATATATTTT
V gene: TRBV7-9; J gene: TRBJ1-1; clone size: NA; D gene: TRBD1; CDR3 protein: CASSRGQGLNTEAFF; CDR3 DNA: TGTGCCAGCAGCCGTGGACAGGGGTTGAACACTGAAGCTTTCTTT
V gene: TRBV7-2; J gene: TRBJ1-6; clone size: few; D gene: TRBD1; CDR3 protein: CASSSGRTGVIISPLHF; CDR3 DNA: TGTGCCAGCAGCTCAGGAAGGACAGGGGTTATAATTTCACCCCTCCACTTT
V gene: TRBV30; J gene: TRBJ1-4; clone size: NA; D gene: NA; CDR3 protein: CAWSGAPTNEKLFF; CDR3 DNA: TGTGCCTGGAGTGGGGCTCCAACTAATGAAAAACTGTTTTTT
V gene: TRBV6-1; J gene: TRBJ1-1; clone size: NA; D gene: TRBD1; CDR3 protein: CASSALGGTGPMNTEAFF; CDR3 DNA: TGTGCCAGCAGTGCTCTTGGAGGGACAGGGCCCATGAACACTGAAGCTTTCTTT
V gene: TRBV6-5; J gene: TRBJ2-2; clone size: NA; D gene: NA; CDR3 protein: CASGGYTGELFF; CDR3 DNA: TGTGCCAGCGGCGGGTACACCGGGGAGCTGTTTTTT
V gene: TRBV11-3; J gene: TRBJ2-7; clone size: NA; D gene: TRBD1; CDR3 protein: CASSTRDSPNEQYF; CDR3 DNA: TGTGCCAGCAGCACCCGGGACAGCCCAAACGAGCAGTACTTC
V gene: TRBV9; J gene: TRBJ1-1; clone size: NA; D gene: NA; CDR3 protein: CASHNTEAFF; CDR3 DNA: TGTGCCAGCCATAACACTGAAGCTTTCTTT
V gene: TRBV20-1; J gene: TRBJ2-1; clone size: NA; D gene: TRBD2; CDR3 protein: CSASTASGGWVTYNEQFF; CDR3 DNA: TGCAGTGCTAGTACGGCTAGCGGGGGCTGGGTCACCTACAATGAGCAGTTCTTC
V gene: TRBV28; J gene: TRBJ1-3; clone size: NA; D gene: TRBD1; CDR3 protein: CASSPTGEVGNTIYF; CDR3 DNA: TGTGCCAGCAGCCCCACAGGGGAAGTTGGAAACACCATATATTTT
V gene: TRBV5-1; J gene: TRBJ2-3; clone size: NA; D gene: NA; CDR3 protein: CATGDSPADTQYF; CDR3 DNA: TGCGCCACCGGGGACTCCCCCGCAGATACGCAGTATTTT
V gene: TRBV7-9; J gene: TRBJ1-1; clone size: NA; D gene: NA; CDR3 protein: CASSLGGPYTEAFF; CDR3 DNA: TGTGCCAGCAGCTTAGGCGGGCCTTACACTGAAGCTTTCTTT
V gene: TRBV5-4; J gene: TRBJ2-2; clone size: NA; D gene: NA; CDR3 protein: CASSFPAGELFF; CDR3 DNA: TGTGCCAGCAGCTTTCCCGCCGGGGAGCTGTTTTTT
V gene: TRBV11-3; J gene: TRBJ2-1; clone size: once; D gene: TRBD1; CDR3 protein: CASSLTGGSYNEQFF; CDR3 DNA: TGTGCCAGCAGCCTGACAGGGGGAAGCTACAATGAGCAGTTCTTC